Listed here is a single T cell receptor beta chain. Its antigen specificity is not known. This record belongs to a study of cytomegalovirus exposure and HLA in healthy donors (dated by TCRdb to 2016 to 2017). Some background on the complete study: According to an earlier analysis of around 600 of the donors, 150 million to 200 million T cells yielded roughly 110 million unique TCR beta sequences and around 280 Gb of sequence data. An early release covering 550 to 700 HLA-typed donors comprised approximately 290 gigabases of sequencing data and around 80 million unique TCR sequences. Among the roughly 380 genotyped donors, under 90% belonged to the genetic ancestry cluster associated with self-reported Caucasian donors. The aim of the study was to test whether cataloging public T cell receptors could identify signatures of past pathogen exposure. Using immunosequencing, the study profiled T cell repertoires from 666 subjects and related those repertoires to cytomegalovirus serostatus. In addition to the first cohort of 666 subjects, a separate validation cohort of approximately 120 different subjects was used. To predict cytomegalovirus infection status, the study combined high-throughput TCR immunosequencing, statistical association of individual TCRs with disease status, and machine learning. A later analysis re-examined previously published TCR beta repertoires from about 670 donors and added high-resolution HLA genotyping to investigate patterns of TCR occurrence. The later analysis used no new phenotypic data to find candidate immune exposures, relying instead on TCR beta sequences and their occurrence across donors. An earlier analysis of fewer than 750 of the donors used high-throughput TCR beta sequencing to judge whether each TCR beta V gene segment behaved as functional or pseudogenic. Alongside the repertoire data, information on donor age, sex, ethnicity and CMV serostatus was compiled. In a later genetic analysis, genome-wide SNP genotypes for about 65% of the roughly 670 donors were used, and that subset was treated as a discovery cohort. Every repertoire in the discovery cohort had been generated on one and the same sequencing platform. HLA typing covered class I and class II loci at four-digit resolution. The number of typed donors differed by locus: 629-630 for A, B, C, DRB1 and DQB1; approximately 520 for DQA1; approximately 600 for DPA1; and roughly 470 for DPB1. A few DR-DQ haplotypes were treated as single units for association and clustering because of strong linkage in the cohort. Across 300 to 500 genotyped donors of the cohort, an average of about 220,000 unique TCR beta nucleotide sequences per donor were sequenced, and roughly 20% of those sequences were non-productive.

The study at large found these results: In an earlier analysis of more than 500 of the donors, most TCR beta V segments appeared in productive rearrangements about 90% or about 30% of the time, broadly matching IMGT annotations. A total of 150 to 200 TCR beta chains were listed by the study as associated with cytomegalovirus. A later genetic analysis reported fewer N-insertions in productive TCRs among donors in an Asian-associated ancestry cluster than the roughly 700-donor mean. According to a later analysis, most CMV-associated TCR beta chains appeared to be HLA-restricted, and the HLA associations seemed to be driven largely by CMV exposure. Linkage disequilibrium might explain the correlated functional status among segregating V segments, but an unknown experimental factor could not be ruled out. Roughly uniform sequencing depth across donors was assumed in presence/absence analyses, although this assumption may not hold. In vitro tests confirmed that a few of the cytomegalovirus-associated TCR beta chains recognize cytomegalovirus antigens. For the cohort, immune exposure information was limited to CMV serostatus. When HLA alleles, especially DR and DQ, strongly co-occurred, TCR associations were difficult to assign to individual alleles. A later analysis associated 16,951 TCR beta sequences with specific HLA alleles at a false discovery rate of 0.05. Because some donors lacked HLA typing at each locus, the association tests relied only on the typed subset. Cytomegalovirus status was reported to be diagnosed by the classifier with high specificity and sensitivity in both the original and validation cohorts. A further reported finding was that TCR beta sequences accurately predicted the HLA-A and HLA-B alleles for most subjects in the first cohort. Across donors, most TCR sequences were observed very rarely, whereas some public TCRs were present in many individuals. In a later analysis, several top co-occurrence clusters were reported to appear linked to parvovirus B19, influenza, CMV and Epstein-Barr virus. Compared with equally common non-associated chains, HLA-associated TCR beta chains in a later analysis were more clonally expanded and had lower generation probabilities. A later genetic analysis associated a missense DCLRE1C variant with V-gene and J-gene trimming of TCR beta chains, and an independent cohort replicated the association. The earlier analysis of around 600 of the donors excluded some 15 rarely observed V segments, including chromosome 9 orphons, because counts were too low. Some IMGT-functional V segments, including TRBV6-2 and TRBV6-3, could not be told apart with the 87-base-pair reads, so those segments were excluded. The authors suggested that the approach could potentially be extended to other disease states and immunological phenotypes. In a later analysis, the rate of TCR association differed among HLA loci, with DRB1 alleles having the most associated TCRs and HLA-C alleles having the fewest. Only TCR beta chains were sequenced in this cohort, and the absence of alpha or paired-chain data limited detectable features. A cluster of highly shared sequence variants was judged likely to represent a technical artifact of the sequencing pipeline.

The cohort consisted of hundreds of healthy bone marrow donors. All cohort members were sampled while nominally healthy, although unrecorded immune exposures were likely present. The donor tested CMV seropositive, placing the donor among the approximately 290 seropositive members of the cohort. Each donor provided a peripheral blood sample, and peripheral blood mononuclear cells were used for TCR beta sequencing. The Qiagen DNeasy Blood Extraction Kit was used to extract genomic DNA from the blood cell samples. Libraries were made using the immunoSEQ multiplex PCR assay. For the multiplex PCR, a mixture combining 60 forward primers for TCR Vbeta segments and 13 reverse primers for TCR Jbeta segments was used. A multiplex PCR assay on genomic DNA amplified the CDR3 region of rearranged TCR beta genes. On the Illumina HiSeq System, the amplified TCR beta libraries were sequenced as 87-base-pair reads. The paper's data handling went like this. A later analysis tallied around 80 million unique TCR beta chains across the 610 or so repertoires, and about 10 million of those chains were shared by two or more donors. A nearest-neighbor algorithm error-corrected the raw reads and collapsed the reads into unique sequences, merging closely related sequences to remove PCR and sequencing errors. To assign V, D and J gene segments, CDR3 sequences were aligned to IMGT reference sequences. For a sequence to be retained, at least a six-nucleotide match to both a V gene segment and a J gene segment was required. A rearrangement counted as productive if the CDR3 had no stop codons and remained in frame with V and J, and every other rearrangement counted as non-productive. CDR3 was defined according to IMGT convention as the region running from the second conserved V-encoded cysteine to the conserved J-encoded phenylalanine. In an earlier analysis of just under 600 of the donors, sequences lacking an unambiguous match to a single V gene segment were excluded. In an earlier analysis of several hundred of the donors, V segments were called functional above 56.7% productive rearrangements and were called segregating when the between-donor standard deviation exceeded 5%. To diagnose cytomegalovirus status from the catalog of TCR beta chain sequences, a statistical classification framework was built. In a later analysis, TCR nucleotide sequences were compared against IMGT/GENE-DB human TR gene sequences so that V and J genes could be assigned. A later analysis assigned CDR3 sequences and most-parsimonious VDJ recombination scenarios with the TCRdist pipeline. In a later analysis, each TCR beta chain was defined by its CDR3 amino acid sequence together with its V-gene family, and reads without a unique V-gene family were excluded. As a way to deal with suspected cross-contamination and a sequencing artifact, a later analysis dropped roughly 600 nucleotide sequences that were highly shared and had low generation probability. In a later analysis, a clonal expansion index for each public chain was calculated from normalized within-repertoire ranks of inferred template counts. In a later analysis, generation probabilities were computed with a VDJ recombination model fitted to out-of-frame rearrangements, and the resulting probabilities were checked against IGoR. In a later analysis, hypergeometric tests were used to score TCR-TCR, TCR-HLA and TCR-CMV co-occurrence, with a repertoire-size bias correction applied to TCR pairs. False discovery rates were estimated in a later analysis by permuting HLA or CMV assignments 20 times. In a later analysis, co-occurring TCRs were grouped using DBSCAN, with TCRdist sequence similarity added in when clustering inside HLA-allele-positive subsets. Repertoires with fewer than 30,000 or more than 120,000 public chains, plus five repertoires with anomalous nucleotide sharing, were excluded from co-occurrence clustering. The immuneACCESS repertoire file appears here via TCRdb, limited to in-frame rearrangements. These files lack a portion of the clones; in checked studies, under half of the deficit traces to unresolved V genes, and the cause of the others is not known. The V and J calls and clone size are taken from that table; D and trimming were inferred from the DNA. The sample's table lists a count of approximately 52,000 clones. Of the sample, roughly 12% falls within the top ten clones.

Trimming removed 4 bases from V and 5 bases from J, leaving 8 bases between the germline ends. The germline V gene supplies CDR1 MNHEY and CDR2 SVGAGI. The CDR3 measures 13 amino acids from cysteine to phenylalanine. The retained sequence is limited to the CDR3, 39 bases, with the frame set at the first base. This clonotype was obtained from a woman aged 55 to 70 in good health and CMV-seropositive. The chain is encoded by TRBV6-5 joined to TRBJ2-2, with the D gene not clear enough to name. Sequenced: PBMCs. The DNA is as follows: TGTGCCAGCAGTTCCACATTGACCGGGGAGCTGTTTTTT. This codes for CASSSTLTGELFF.